This entry describes one TCR beta chain. The antigen remains unidentified. Germline V CDR1 and CDR2: GTSNPN, SVGIG (reference sequence). Trimming took 3 bases from V and 3 from J; bases not matched to a gene: 6. This CDR3 is built from 14 residues. The data derive from a study of cytomegalovirus exposure and HLA in healthy donors. Study outcomes and limitations: A later examination showed that TCR association rates differed by HLA locus, with DRB1 most and HLA-C fewest. In a later analysis, V- and J-gene trimming of beta chains associated with a DCLRE1C missense variant, replicated independently. In a later analysis, HLA-associated TCR beta chains were more clonally expanded than equally common others.

PCR employed 60 Vbeta and 13 Jbeta primers. TCRdb's table, derived via immunoSEQ multiplex PCR, lists solely in-frame clones and lacks some. The repertoire holds more than 90,000 clones, with roughly four fifths as singletons. The receptor's source is a human donor in good health. The sample taken for sequencing was PBMCs. This chain joins TRBV30 and TRBJ2-3; 7 bases fit TRBD2. CDR3 region: CAWRLGGRTDTQYF. In nucleotides, the CDR3 is TGTGCCTGGAGGTTGGGCGGGAGAACAGATACGCAGTATTTT.